This passage covers 15 T cell receptor beta chains from one sample sequenced in a study of human T cells and chemical hapten exposure. Treatment meaning: therapeutic diphenylcyclopropenone sensitization with weekly scalp DPC. The library gave individual cDNA molecules unique molecular identifiers. Each CDR3 protein is one row after TCRdb ran MiXCR on the reads. Here the sample spans around 5,300 distinct CDR3 sequences, around 50% being singletons. The specimen was whole blood, collected before DPC sensitization or 2, 6, or about 24 weeks after (not recorded which). The origin of the receptors is an adult with alopecia areata. Some clones in this sample may be carry-over from other donors' samples. This table probably holds off-target reads from a library built for another chain.

The chain couples TRBV2 to TRBJ2-7, with 10 bases fitting TRBD2. In germline, CDR1 is SNHLY, CDR2 FYNNEI. V lost 6 bases to trimming and J lost 0 bases; unmatched junction nucleotides: 8. There are 16 residues in the CDR3. The CDR3 loop is CASRGSTSGASYEQYF. The DNA for the CDR3 is TGTGCCAGCAGGGGGTCTACTAGCGGGGCCTCCTACGAGCAGTACTTC.

The gene calls are TRBV24-1 and TRBJ2-3, with D hard to call. Per the germline V gene, CDR1 is KGHDR and CDR2 is SFDVKD. V lost 0 bases, J lost 7 bases, and 10 bases lay in between. CDR3 length: 14 residues. The CDR3 protein is CATSDLGVENTQYF. CDR3 nucleotide sequence: TGTGCCACCAGTGATTTGGGCGTGGAAAATACGCAGTATTTT.

The CDR3 coding sequence is TGTGCCAGCAGCTCAACCGGGACAAGACAAGAGACCCAGTACTTC. It yields the protein CASSSTGTRQETQYF. J is TRBJ2-5 and V is TRBV7-3, with D tentatively TRBD1 (6 bases). Trimming removed 4 bases from V and 2 bases from J, with 14 bases in between. This CDR3 is built from 15 residues. The germline V gene encodes CDR1 SGHTA and CDR2 FQGTGA.

This rearrangement joins TRBV12-3 or TRBV12-4 to TRBJ2-1, with 14 bases that match TRBD2. V shed 5 bases, J shed 8 bases, and the junction held 8 bases outside the gene matches. The CDR3 runs to 16 residues. The CDR3: CASSRSGTSGSDEQFF. The CDR3 DNA follows: TGTGCCAGCAGTCGATCCGGGACTAGCGGGAGCGATGAGCAGTTCTTC.

This clonotype occurred once. The chain employs TRBV2 and TRBJ2-1; D is uncertain. V was trimmed by 7 bases and J by 1 base, leaving 11 bases between them. From germline, CDR1 is SNHLY and CDR2 FYNNEI. The CDR3 is made up of 14 amino acids. The CDR3: CASTVGGSYNEQFF. The CDR3 region has the DNA TGTGCCAGCACCGTGGGCGGATCCTACAATGAGCAGTTCTTC.

In DNA, the CDR3 is TGTGCCAGCAGCCCCCTCAGGGAGAAGGGGGAGCAGTACTTC. This encodes CASSPLREKGEQYF. This chain joins TRBV11-2 and TRBJ2-7; D tentatively fits TRBD1 or TRBD2 (5 bases each). V lost 5 bases and J lost 7, with 18 bases in between. Germline CDR1 SGHAT, CDR2 FQNNGV. The CDR3 totals 14 residues.

The J gene is TRBJ2-1, the V gene TRBV11-1, with 8 bases aligning to TRBD1. V lost 5 bases to trimming and J lost 0 bases; unmatched junction nucleotides: 12. CDR1 and CDR2 (germline): SGHAT, FQDESV (reference sequence). The CDR3 covers 18 residues. The CDR3 spells CASSVDRVSLSSYNEQFF. CDR3 DNA sequence: TGTGCCAGCAGCGTGGACAGGGTCAGCCTTAGCTCCTACAATGAGCAGTTCTTC.

The chain combines TRBV29-1 with TRBJ2-1; D unresolved. The germline CDR1 and CDR2 sequences are SQVTM and ANQGSEA. Deletions cut 3 bases from V and 4 bases from J, with 7 bases between. CDR3 size: 12 residues. CDR3 sequence reads: CSVDLRYNEQFF. The CDR3 nucleotides are TGCAGCGTTGATCTTCGGTACAATGAGCAGTTCTTC.

The rearrangement links TRBV7-2 to TRBJ2-1; 8 nucleotides align to TRBD1. The CDR3 runs to 14 residues. From germline, CDR1 is SGHTA and CDR2 FQGNSA. The ends lost 4 bases at V and 4 bases at J; junction bases unmatched: 3. The CDR3 DNA reads as TGTGCCAGCAGCTCCCGGACAGGGTACAATGAGCAGTTCTTC. It is translated as CASSSRTGYNEQFF.

In nucleotides, the CDR3 is TGTGCCAGCAGTTTTGCCCAGGTGATTTCTAGCACAGATACGCAGTATTTT. This codes for CASSFAQVISSTDTQYF. The genes are TRBV12-3 or TRBV12-4 and TRBJ2-3; D is ambiguous. V was clipped by 3 bases and J by 0 bases, with 16 bases between them. The CDR3 is 17 amino acids.

The chain combines TRBV10-3 with TRBJ2-1, with 7 bases that match TRBD1. J was trimmed by 7 bases and V by 4 bases; bases with no gene match: 4. The CDR3 is 13 residues long. Germline assignment: CDR1 ENHRY and CDR2 SYGVKD. CDR3 sequence (DNA): TGTGCCATCAGTGGCCGACAGGGAAATGAGCAGTTCTTC. It encodes CAISGRQGNEQFF.

The table lists this clonotype with a few counts. This sequence joins TRBV7-8 and TRBJ2-1; 7 bases line up with TRBD2. Germline V CDR1 and CDR2: SGHVS, FQNEAQ. The CDR3 is 16 residues long. V lost 5 bases and J lost 8; bases outside the gene matches: 15. Written as DNA, the CDR3 is TGTGCCAGCAGCCCTCCGGGGAGCGGGATGCTCGATGAGCAGTTCTTC. As protein: CASSPPGSGMLDEQFF.

The gene calls are TRBV18 and TRBJ2-3; 14 positions match TRBD2. Losses at the gene ends were 5 bases for V and 5 bases for J; bases not matched to a gene: 9. Germline V gene sequence: CDR1 KGHSH, CDR2 LQKENI. This CDR3 spans 17 amino acids. The CDR3 protein is CASSSGLAGGGRDTQYF. CDR3 nucleotides: TGTGCCAGCTCATCCGGACTAGCGGGAGGAGGGAGAGATACGCAGTATTTT. The complete variable domain, with remaining parts taken from reference TRBV18 and TRBJ2-3, reads NAGVMQNPRHLVRRRGQEARLRCSPMKGHSHVYWYRQLPEEGLKFMVYLQKENIIDESGMPKERFSAEFPKEGPSILRIQQVVRGDSAAYFCASSSGLAGGGRDTQYFGPGTRLTVL.

The chain has TRBV2 and TRBJ2-7; D unclear. The CDR3 spans 14 residues. V was shortened by 1 base and J by 4 bases, with 11 bases between the two germline ends. CDR1 and CDR2 from the germline V gene are SNHLY and FYNNEI. CDR3 bases: TGTGCCAGCAGTGAAGGTGACTCTATTTACGAGCAGTACTTC. Translated, it gives CASSEGDSIYEQYF.

The chain's CDR3 is CASSLVPGRRVNEQFF. The CDR3, as DNA: TGTGCCAGCAGCTTAGTCCCCGGTAGGCGGGTGAATGAGCAGTTCTTC. The V and J genes are TRBV7-2 and TRBJ2-1; D might be TRBD2 (5 bases). V was trimmed by 1 base and J by 7 bases, leaving 17 bases between them. CDR1 is SGHTA and CDR2 is FQGNSA in the germline V gene. CDR3 length equals 16 residues.